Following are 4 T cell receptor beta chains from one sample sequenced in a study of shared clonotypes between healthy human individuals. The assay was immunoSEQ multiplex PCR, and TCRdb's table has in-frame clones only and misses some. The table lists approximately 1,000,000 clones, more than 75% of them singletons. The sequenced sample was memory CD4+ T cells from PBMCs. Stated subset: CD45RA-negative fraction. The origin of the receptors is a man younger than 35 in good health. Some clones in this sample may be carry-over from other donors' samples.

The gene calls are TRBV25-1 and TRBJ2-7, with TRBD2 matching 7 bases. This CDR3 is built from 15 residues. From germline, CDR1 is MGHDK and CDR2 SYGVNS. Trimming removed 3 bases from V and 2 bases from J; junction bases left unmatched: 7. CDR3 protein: CASSDPRGDPYEQYF. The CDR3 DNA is TGTGCCAGCAGTGACCCCCGGGGGGATCCCTACGAGCAGTACTTC.

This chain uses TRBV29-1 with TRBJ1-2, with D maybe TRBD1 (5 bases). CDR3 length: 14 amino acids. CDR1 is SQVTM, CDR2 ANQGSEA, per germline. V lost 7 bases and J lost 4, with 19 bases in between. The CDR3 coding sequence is TGCAGCGGCGTCGACCGGGGGGGAGTCTATGGCTACACCTTC. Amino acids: CSGVDRGGVYGYTF.

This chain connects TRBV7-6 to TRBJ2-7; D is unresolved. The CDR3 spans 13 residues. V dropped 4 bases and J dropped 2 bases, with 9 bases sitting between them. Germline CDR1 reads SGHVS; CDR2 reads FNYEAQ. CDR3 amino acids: CASSSSGAYEQYF. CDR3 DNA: TGTGCCAGCAGCTCCTCAGGAGCCTACGAGCAGTACTTC.

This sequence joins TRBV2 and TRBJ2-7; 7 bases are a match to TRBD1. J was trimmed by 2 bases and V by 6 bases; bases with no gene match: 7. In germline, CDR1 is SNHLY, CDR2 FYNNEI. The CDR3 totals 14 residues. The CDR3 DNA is TGTGCCAGCAGCGGATTAGGGGGCGCCTACGAGCAGTACTTC. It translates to CASSGLGGAYEQYF. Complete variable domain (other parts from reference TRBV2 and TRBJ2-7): EPEVTQTPSHQVTQMGQEVILRCVPISNHLYFYWYRQILGQKVEFLVSFYNNEISEKSEIFDDQFSVERPDGSNFTLKIRSTKLEDSAMYFCASSGLGGAYEQYFGPGTRLTVT.